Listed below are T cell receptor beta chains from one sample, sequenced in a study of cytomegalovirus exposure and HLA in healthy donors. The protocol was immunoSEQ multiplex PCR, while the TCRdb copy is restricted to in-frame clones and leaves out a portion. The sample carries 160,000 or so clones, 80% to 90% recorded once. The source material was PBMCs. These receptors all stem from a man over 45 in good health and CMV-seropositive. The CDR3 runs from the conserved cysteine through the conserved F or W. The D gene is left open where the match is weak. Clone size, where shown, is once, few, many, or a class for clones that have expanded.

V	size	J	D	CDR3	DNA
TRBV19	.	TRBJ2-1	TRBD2	CASSIDAGGNNEQFF	TGTGCCAGTAGTATAGACGCGGGAGGAAACAATGAGCAGTTCTTC
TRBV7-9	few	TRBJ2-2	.	CASSTQGAGELFF	TGTGCCAGCAGCACCCAGGGTGCCGGGGAGCTGTTTTTT
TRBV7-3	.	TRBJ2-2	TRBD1	CASSEDRRRTGELFF	TGTGCCAGCAGCGAGGACAGGAGACGCACCGGGGAGCTGTTTTTT
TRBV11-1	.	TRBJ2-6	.	CASSRGSSGANVLTF	TGTGCCAGCAGCCGAGGGAGCTCTGGGGCCAACGTCCTGACTTTC
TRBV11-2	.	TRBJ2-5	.	CASRQQGRETQYF	TGTGCCAGCAGACAGCAGGGTCGAGAGACCCAGTACTTC
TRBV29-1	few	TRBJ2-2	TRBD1	CSVPGTGANTGELFF	TGCAGCGTTCCCGGGACAGGGGCGAACACCGGGGAGCTGTTTTTT
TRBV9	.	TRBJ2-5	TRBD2	CASSDLAVGETQYF	TGTGCCAGCAGCGACCTAGCGGTGGGAGAGACCCAGTACTTC
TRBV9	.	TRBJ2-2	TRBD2	CASSVEVSGGAITGELFF	TGTGCCAGCAGCGTAGAGGTTAGCGGGGGGGCAATCACCGGGGAGCTGTTTTTT
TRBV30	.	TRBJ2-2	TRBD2	CAVPGLAGGYTGELFF	TGTGCCGTTCCGGGACTAGCGGGAGGATACACCGGGGAGCTGTTTTTT
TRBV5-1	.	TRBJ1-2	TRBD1	CASSLEGQPDYGYTF	TGCGCCAGCAGCTTGGAGGGACAGCCAGACTATGGCTACACCTTC
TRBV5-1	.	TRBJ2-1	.	CASSLMSGNSYNEQFF	TGCGCCAGCAGTTTAATGAGCGGAAACTCCTACAATGAGCAGTTCTTC
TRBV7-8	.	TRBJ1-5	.	CASSLWEGTLNQPQHF	TGTGCCAGCAGCTTATGGGAGGGTACGCTAAATCAGCCCCAGCATTTT
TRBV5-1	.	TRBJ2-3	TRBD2	CASSPSSGGATDTQYF	TGCGCCAGCAGCCCTTCGAGCGGGGGGGCAACAGATACGCAGTATTTT
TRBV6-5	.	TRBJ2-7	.	CASRTGHEQYF	TGTGCCAGCAGAACAGGACACGAGCAGTACTTC
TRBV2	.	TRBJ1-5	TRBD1	CASRGTGGYQPQHF	TGTGCCAGCAGGGGGACAGGGGGTTATCAGCCCCAGCATTTT
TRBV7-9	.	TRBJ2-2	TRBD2	CASSSWRGDNGELFF	TGTGCCAGCAGCTCTTGGCGGGGGGATAACGGGGAGCTGTTTTTT
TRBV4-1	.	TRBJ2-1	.	CASSQDRTIYNEQFF	TGCGCCAGCAGCCAAGACAGAACGATCTACAATGAGCAGTTCTTC
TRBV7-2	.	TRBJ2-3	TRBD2	CASSSSGARTDTQYF	TGTGCCAGCAGCTCGAGCGGGGCCCGCACAGATACGCAGTATTTT
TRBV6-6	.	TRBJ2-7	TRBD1	CASRPTGGRSYEQYF	TGTGCCAGCAGGCCTACAGGGGGTAGGTCCTACGAGCAGTACTTC
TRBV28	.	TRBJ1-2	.	CASSSAPGQRYNYGYTF	TGTGCCAGCAGTTCGGCCCCGGGACAAAGATATAACTATGGCTACACCTTC
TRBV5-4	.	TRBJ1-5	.	CASSLRGVGNQPQHF	TGTGCCAGCAGCTTGCGGGGAGTCGGCAATCAGCCCCAGCATTTT